What follows is one T cell receptor beta chain and its context. Each diagnosis was grounded in clinical symptoms, serum thyroxine and TRAb, thyroid ultrasound, and orbital computed tomography. V lost 6 bases to trimming and J lost 5 bases, with 17 bases between them. This CDR3 region has 15 residues. The data derive from a study of T cells in Graves' hyperthyroidism and ophthalmopathy. Researchers amplified the TCR beta CDR3 regions from RNA transcripts. With the HTBI primer set, the TCR CDR3 went through a first round of RT-PCR. TCRdb redid the calling of the multiplex PCR reads with MiXCR, one entry per CDR3 protein. The repertoire includes about 700,000 distinct CDR3 sequences, roughly 15% of them detected once, and roughly 10% sits in the top ten.

The sequenced material came from blood. The chain is built from TRBV12-3 or TRBV12-4 and TRBJ2-1; possibly TRBD1 or TRBD2 for D (5 bases each). This receptor was identified in a woman younger than 35 with Graves' hyperthyroidism. The CDR3 reads CASRSGTWKNNEQFF. The CDR3 region has the DNA TGTGCCAGCAGATCCGGGACGTGGAAAAACAATGAGCAGTTCTTC.